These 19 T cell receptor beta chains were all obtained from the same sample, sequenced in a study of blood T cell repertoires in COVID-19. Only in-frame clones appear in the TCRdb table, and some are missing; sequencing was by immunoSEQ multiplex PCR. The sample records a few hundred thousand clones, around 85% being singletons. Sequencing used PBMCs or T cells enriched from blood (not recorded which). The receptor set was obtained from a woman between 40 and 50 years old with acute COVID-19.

The CDR3 DNA is TGTGCCAGTAGCCTGACACATAACACCGGGGAGCTGTTTTTT. Translating it yields CASSLTHNTGELFF. V is TRBV19 and J is TRBJ2-2; D is ambiguous. CDR1 is LNHDA and CDR2 is SQIVND in the germline V gene (reference sequence). CDR3 length: 14 residues. V was trimmed by 6 bases and J by 2 bases, leaving 10 bases between them.

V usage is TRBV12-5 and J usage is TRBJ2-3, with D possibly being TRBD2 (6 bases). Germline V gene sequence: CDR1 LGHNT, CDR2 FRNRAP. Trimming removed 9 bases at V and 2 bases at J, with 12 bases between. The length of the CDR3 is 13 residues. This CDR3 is CASGGTNTDTQYF. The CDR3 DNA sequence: TGTGCTAGCGGAGGGACGAACACAGATACGCAGTATTTT.

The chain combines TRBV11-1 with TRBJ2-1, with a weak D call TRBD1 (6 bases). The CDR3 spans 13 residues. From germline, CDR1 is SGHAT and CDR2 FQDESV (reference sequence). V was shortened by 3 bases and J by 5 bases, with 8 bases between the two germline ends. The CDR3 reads CASSFQGNNEQFF. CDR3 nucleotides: TGTGCCAGCAGCTTCCAGGGGAACAATGAGCAGTTCTTC.

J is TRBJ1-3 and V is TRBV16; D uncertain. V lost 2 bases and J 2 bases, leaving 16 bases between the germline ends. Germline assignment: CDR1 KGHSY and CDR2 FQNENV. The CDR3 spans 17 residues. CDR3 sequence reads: CASSQDPGRGPGNTIYF. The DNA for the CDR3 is TGTGCCAGCAGCCAAGATCCCGGGAGAGGACCTGGAAACACCATATATTTT.

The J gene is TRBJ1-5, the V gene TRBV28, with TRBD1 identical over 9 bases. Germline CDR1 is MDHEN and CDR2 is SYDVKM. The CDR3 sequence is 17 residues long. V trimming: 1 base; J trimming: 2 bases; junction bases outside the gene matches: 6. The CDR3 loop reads CASSLLGTGLGNQPQHF. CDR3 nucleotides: TGTGCCAGCAGTTTATTGGGGACAGGGTTGGGCAATCAGCCCCAGCATTTT.

The CDR3 protein is CSVAEGVGYGYTF. Here the CDR3 DNA reads TGCAGCGTTGCTGAGGGGGTAGGTTATGGCTACACCTTC. The V and J genes are TRBV29-1 and TRBJ1-2, with a possible D match to TRBD1 (6 bases). The germline V gene has CDR1 SQVTM and CDR2 ANQGSEA. The germline V and J ends were trimmed by 4 bases and 5 bases, with 14 bases remaining between them. This CDR3 region has 13 residues. The full variable domain, with the rest looked up from reference TRBV29-1 and TRBJ1-2, is SAVISQKPSRDICQRGTSLTIQCQVDSQVTMMFWYRQQPGQSLTLIATANQGSEATYESGFVIDKFPISRPNLTFSTLTVSNMSPEDSSIYLCSVAEGVGYGYTFGSGTRLTVV.

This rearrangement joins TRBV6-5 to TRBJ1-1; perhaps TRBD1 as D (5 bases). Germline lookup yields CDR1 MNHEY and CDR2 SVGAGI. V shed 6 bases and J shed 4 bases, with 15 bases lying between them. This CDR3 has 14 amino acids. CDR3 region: CASRPGGTGTEAFF. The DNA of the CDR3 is TGTGCCAGCAGGCCGGGGGGGACGGGCACTGAAGCTTTCTTT.

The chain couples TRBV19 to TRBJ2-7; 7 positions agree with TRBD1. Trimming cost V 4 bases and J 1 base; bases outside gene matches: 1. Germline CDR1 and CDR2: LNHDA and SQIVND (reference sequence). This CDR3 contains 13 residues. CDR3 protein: CASSKQGSYEQYF. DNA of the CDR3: TGTGCCAGTAGTAAACAGGGGTCCTACGAGCAGTACTTC.

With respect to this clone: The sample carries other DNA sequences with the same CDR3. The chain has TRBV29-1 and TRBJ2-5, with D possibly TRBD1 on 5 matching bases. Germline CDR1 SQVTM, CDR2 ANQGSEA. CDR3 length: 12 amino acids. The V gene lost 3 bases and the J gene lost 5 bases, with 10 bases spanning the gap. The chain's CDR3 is CSVDRGQETQYF. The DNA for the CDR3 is TGCAGCGTTGATAGGGGTCAGGAGACCCAGTACTTC.

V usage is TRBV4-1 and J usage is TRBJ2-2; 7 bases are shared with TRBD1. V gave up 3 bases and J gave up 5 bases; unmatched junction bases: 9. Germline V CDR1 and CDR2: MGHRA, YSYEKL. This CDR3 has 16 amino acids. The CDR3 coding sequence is TGCGCCAGCAGCCAGTCAGGGACAGTCCTGACCGGGGAGCTGTTTTTT. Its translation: CASSQSGTVLTGELFF.

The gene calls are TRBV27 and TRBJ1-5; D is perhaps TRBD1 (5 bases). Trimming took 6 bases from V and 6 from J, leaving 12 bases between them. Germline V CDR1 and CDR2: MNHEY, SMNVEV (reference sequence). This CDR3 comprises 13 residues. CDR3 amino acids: CASSLQVTQPQHF. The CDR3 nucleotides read TGTGCCAGCAGCCTACAGGTGACTCAGCCCCAGCATTTT.

The CDR3 DNA reads as TGTGCCAGCAGCGCCACCTACGGCACTGAAGCTTTCTTT. Translation gives CASSATYGTEAFF. The rearrangement joins TRBV7-3 to TRBJ1-1; no clear D. Trimming pared 5 bases from V and 4 bases from J, leaving 11 bases between. The CDR3 covers 13 residues. Germline lookup yields CDR1 SGHTA and CDR2 FQGTGA.

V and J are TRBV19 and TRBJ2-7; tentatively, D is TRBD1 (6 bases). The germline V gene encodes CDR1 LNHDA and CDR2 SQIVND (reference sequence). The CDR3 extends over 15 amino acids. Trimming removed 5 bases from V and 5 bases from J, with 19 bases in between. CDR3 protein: CASSGQGTDLDEQYF. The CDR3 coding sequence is TGTGCCAGTAGTGGTCAGGGGACCGATCTGGACGAGCAGTACTTC.

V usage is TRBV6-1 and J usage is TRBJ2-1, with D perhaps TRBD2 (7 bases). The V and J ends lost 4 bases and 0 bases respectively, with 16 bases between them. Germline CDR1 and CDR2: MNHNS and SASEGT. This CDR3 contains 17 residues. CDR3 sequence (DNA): TGTGCCAGCAGTGTGGGGGGGCTGAGGGTCTCCTACAATGAGCAGTTCTTC. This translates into CASSVGGLRVSYNEQFF.

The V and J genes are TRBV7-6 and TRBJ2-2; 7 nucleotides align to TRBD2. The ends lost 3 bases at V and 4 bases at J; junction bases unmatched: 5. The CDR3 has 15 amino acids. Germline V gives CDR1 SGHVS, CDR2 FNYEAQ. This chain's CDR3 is CASSLGGSGTGELFF. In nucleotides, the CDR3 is TGTGCCAGCAGCTTGGGCGGGAGTGGCACCGGGGAGCTGTTTTTT.

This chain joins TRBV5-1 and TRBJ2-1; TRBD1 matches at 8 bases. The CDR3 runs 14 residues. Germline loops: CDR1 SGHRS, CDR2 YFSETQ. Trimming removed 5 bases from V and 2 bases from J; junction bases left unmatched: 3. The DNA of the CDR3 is TGCGCCAGCAGTCCGGGACAGGCCTACAATGAGCAGTTCTTC. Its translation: CASSPGQAYNEQFF.

The CDR3 region is CASSDLQRPSGNTIYF. CDR3 bases: TGCGCCAGCAGTGACCTACAGCGGCCCTCTGGAAACACCATATATTTT. This rearrangement joins TRBV10-2 to TRBJ1-3; D not resolved. From germline, CDR1 is WSHSY and CDR2 SAAADI. The CDR3 totals 16 residues. V was trimmed by 3 bases and J by 0 bases, leaving 12 bases between them.

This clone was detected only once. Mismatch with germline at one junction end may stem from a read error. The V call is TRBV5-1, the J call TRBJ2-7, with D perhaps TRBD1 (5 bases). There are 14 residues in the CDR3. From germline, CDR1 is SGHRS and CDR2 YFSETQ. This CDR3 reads CVSSLVPGPYEQYF. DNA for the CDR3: TGCGTCAGCAGCTTGGTTCCAGGGCCATACGAGCAGTACTTC.

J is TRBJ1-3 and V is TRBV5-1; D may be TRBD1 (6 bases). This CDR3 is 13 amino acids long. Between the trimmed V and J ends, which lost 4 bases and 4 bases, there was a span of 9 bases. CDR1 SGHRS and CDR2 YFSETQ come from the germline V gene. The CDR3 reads CASSQGSGNTIYF. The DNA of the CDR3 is TGCGCCAGCAGCCAGGGGTCCGGAAACACCATATATTTT.